This TCR beta chain was sequenced during a study of blood T cells in healthy people across ages. Alongside a J-beta primer mix, a sample-barcoded 5' primer served in a second PCR lasting about 7 to 12 cycles. Every cDNA was tagged by a template-switch adaptor with 12 random nucleotides. Any given sample supplied a minimum of 3 million CDR3-containing paired-end reads. MiXCR was run by TCRdb on the 5' RACE reads, yielding one entry per CDR3 protein. The sample carries approximately 580,000 distinct CDR3 sequences, 24% recorded once. Extractions gave at least 6 micrograms of total RNA per sample. The CDR3 totals 15 residues. V was cut by 5 bases and J by 10 bases, with 21 bases left in between. This same sample was also taken into another study, of T cells of mothers and their children.

V usage is TRBV12-3 or TRBV12-4 and J usage is TRBJ2-1, with D tentatively TRBD2 (6 bases). What was sequenced was blood. The sequence was obtained from a boy between 10 and 17 years old in good health. CDR3: CASSGGLDPSWEQFF. The CDR3 DNA sequence: TGTGCCAGCAGTGGGGGGTTGGACCCTAGTTGGGAGCAGTTCTTC.